Following are 9 T cell receptor beta chains from one sample sequenced in a study of shared clonotypes between healthy human individuals. This table comes from immunoSEQ multiplex PCR, and its TCRdb copy is limited to in-frame clones, with some not included. Among more than 2 million clones listed, 85% to 95% were seen once. The sample consisted of naive CD4+ T cells sorted from blood. Documented subset: CD45RA+ positively selected. Every receptor here comes from a man younger than 35 in good health.

The chain recombines TRBV21-1 with TRBJ2-1. TRBV21-1 is described as a pseudogene. There are 12 residues in the CDR3. CDR3 nucleotides: TGTGCCAGCAGCCCCGGATGGGGAGAGCAGTTCTTC. Amino acid sequence: CASSPGWGEQFF.

The rearrangement joins TRBV6-6 to TRBJ2-7; a weak D match, TRBD1 (6 bases). CDR3 length equals 14 residues. CDR1 and CDR2 (germline): MNHNY, SVGAGI (reference sequence). The V end was cut by 2 bases, the J end by 4 bases, with 12 bases between. The CDR3 is CASSYGTPRYEQYF. The DNA of the CDR3 is TGTGCCAGCAGTTACGGGACACCAAGGTACGAGCAGTACTTC.

The chain employs TRBV6-5 and TRBJ2-7, with 7 positions matching TRBD2. The CDR3 is 14 amino acids. V lost 6 bases to trimming and J lost 4 bases; unmatched junction nucleotides: 9. Looked up from germline, CDR1 is MNHEY and CDR2 is SVGAGI. The CDR3 DNA is TGTGCCAGCAGCCCGGGACTACCGCCTTACGAGCAGTACTTC. Translation: CASSPGLPPYEQYF.

The V and J genes are TRBV27 and TRBJ1-2, with unresolved D. Germline-derived CDR1 and CDR2 are MNHEY and SMNVEV (reference sequence). The V and J ends lost 7 bases and 4 bases respectively, with 7 bases between them. The CDR3 is 11 residues long. The CDR3 bases are TGTGCCAGCAAAACGGGCTATGGCTACACCTTC. Its protein is CASKTGYGYTF.

In its sample, this clone was seen once. The gene calls are TRBV7-2 and TRBJ1-2; a weak D match, TRBD1 (5 bases). The CDR3 totals 15 residues. The germline V gene encodes CDR1 SGHTA and CDR2 FQGNSA. With 1 base removed from V and 5 bases from J, the gap between germline ends came to 14 bases. CDR3 bases: TGTGCCAGCAGCTTAGAGGCAGGGATGGTTTATGGCTACACCTTC. Translating it yields CASSLEAGMVYGYTF.

The genes are TRBV6-6 and TRBJ2-7; unclear D gene. The CDR3 sequence is 15 residues long. Germline V gene data show CDR1 as MNHNY and CDR2 as SVGAGI (reference sequence). V shed 4 bases and J shed 0 bases, with 13 bases lying between them. Written as DNA, the CDR3 is TGTGCCAGCAGTTCCTTAGGGTCTAGCTCCTACGAGCAGTACTTC. Its translation is CASSSLGSSSYEQYF.

The chain uses TRBV29-1 and TRBJ2-1; a weak D match, TRBD2 (5 bases). The length of the CDR3 is 13 residues. V was clipped by 4 bases and J by 4 bases, with 11 bases between them. From germline, CDR1 is SQVTM and CDR2 ANQGSEA. CDR3 sequence reads: CSVAGTKYNEQFF. The DNA for the CDR3 is TGCAGCGTTGCGGGAACAAAGTACAATGAGCAGTTCTTC.

As regards this clone: Additional DNA sequences in this sample encode the identical CDR3. The chain joins TRBV5-1 to TRBJ1-5; D not resolved. Deletions cut 2 bases from V and 2 bases from J, with 8 bases between. From germline, CDR1 is SGHRS and CDR2 YFSETQ. The CDR3 has 14 amino acids. The CDR3 coding sequence is TGCGCCAGCAGCTTCGACGGGGGCAATCAGCCCCAGCATTTT. Protein: CASSFDGGNQPQHF.

The chain is built from TRBV7-2 and TRBJ2-2; D assignment may be TRBD1 or TRBD2 (6 bases each). The CDR3 contains 17 residues. Trimming cost V 2 bases and J 0 bases, with 13 bases left between them. Germline V gene data show CDR1 as SGHTA and CDR2 as FQGNSA. Here the CDR3 DNA reads TGTGCCAGCAGCTTATGGGCCGGGGGCGCGAACACCGGGGAGCTGTTTTTT. It encodes CASSLWAGGANTGELFF.